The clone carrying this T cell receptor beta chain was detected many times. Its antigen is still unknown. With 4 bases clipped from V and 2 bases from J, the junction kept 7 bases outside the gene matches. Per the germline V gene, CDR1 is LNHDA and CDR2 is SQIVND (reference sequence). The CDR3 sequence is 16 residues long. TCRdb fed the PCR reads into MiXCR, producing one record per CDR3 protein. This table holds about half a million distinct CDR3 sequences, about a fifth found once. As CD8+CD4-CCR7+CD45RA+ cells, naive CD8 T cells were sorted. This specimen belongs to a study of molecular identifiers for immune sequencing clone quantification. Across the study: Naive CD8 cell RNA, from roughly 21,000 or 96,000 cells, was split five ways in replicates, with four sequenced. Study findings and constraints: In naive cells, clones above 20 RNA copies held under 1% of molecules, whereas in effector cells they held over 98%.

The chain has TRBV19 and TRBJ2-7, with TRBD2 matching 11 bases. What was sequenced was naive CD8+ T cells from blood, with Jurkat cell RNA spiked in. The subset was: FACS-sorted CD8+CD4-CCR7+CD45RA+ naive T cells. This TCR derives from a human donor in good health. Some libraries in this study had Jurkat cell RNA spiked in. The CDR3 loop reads CASSNPGLAGPYEQYF. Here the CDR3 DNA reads TGTGCCAGTAGTAATCCCGGACTAGCGGGCCCCTACGAGCAGTACTTC.